These 13 T cell receptor beta chains came from one sample sequenced in a study of T cell responses to AZD1222 COVID-19 vaccine. Method: immunoSEQ multiplex PCR; TCRdb's copy keeps in-frame clones and lacks some. Of 84,000 or so clones listed, less than 95% are singletons. Sample: peripheral blood, taken 28 days after the second AZD1222 dose. These receptor sequences come from an adult who received the AZD1222 COVID-19 vaccine.

Concerning this clone: Other DNA variants within this sample encode the same CDR3. The chain is built from TRBV13 and TRBJ2-2; unclear D gene. V lost 4 bases to trimming and J lost 1 base, with 10 bases between them. The germline V gene has CDR1 PRHDT and CDR2 FYEKMQ (reference sequence). This CDR3 contains 15 residues. The CDR3 reads CASSSLGGNTGELFF. CDR3 in DNA: TGTGCCAGCAGCTCTCTAGGTGGGAACACCGGGGAGCTGTTTTTT.

The genes are TRBV10-2 and TRBJ2-1; D gene ambiguous. V was cut by 7 bases and J by 1 base, with 5 bases left in between. The CDR3 totals 12 residues. Germline V gene sequence: CDR1 WSHSY, CDR2 SAAADI. CDR3 sequence: CASTASYNEQFF. Written as DNA, the CDR3 is TGCGCCAGCACAGCATCCTACAATGAGCAGTTCTTC.

The chain employs TRBV2 and TRBJ1-6; no definite D call. The CDR3 is made up of 15 amino acids. CDR1 SNHLY and CDR2 FYNNEI come from the germline V gene. The V end lost 6 bases, the J end lost 4 bases, and 13 bases lay between the germline ends. The CDR3 sequence is CASSLDLTYNSPLHF. The CDR3, as DNA: TGTGCCAGCAGCCTGGACTTAACTTATAATTCACCCCTCCACTTT.

CDR3 in DNA: TGTGCCAGCAGCTTGGAGACCACCGGGGAGCTGTTTTTT. Translated: CASSLETTGELFF. The chain carries TRBV5-4 and TRBJ2-2; the D is unclear. This CDR3 is built from 13 residues. Trimming shortened V by 0 bases and J by 4 bases, and 4 bases separated the two germline ends. The germline V gene has CDR1 SGHNT and CDR2 YYREEE (reference sequence).

This chain links TRBV12-3 or TRBV12-4 with TRBJ2-2; D may be TRBD2 (5 bases). The CDR3 contains 11 residues. V was clipped by 4 bases and J by 8 bases, with 5 bases between them. CDR3 loop: CASSSGGELFF. DNA for the CDR3: TGTGCCAGCAGTTCGGGAGGGGAGCTGTTTTTT.

This CDR3 is CASRTGMNTEAFF. The CDR3 nucleotides read TGTGCCAGCCGCACAGGGATGAACACTGAAGCTTTCTTT. The chain is built from TRBV3-1 (or the pseudogene TRBV3-2) and TRBJ1-1, with a tentative D call TRBD1 (6 bases). The CDR3 covers 13 residues. Germline-derived CDR1 and CDR2 are LGHDT and YNNKEL (reference sequence). The V gene lost 8 bases and the J gene lost 0 bases, with 10 bases spanning the gap.

The chain carries TRBV11-1 and TRBJ2-1, with 9 bases that match TRBD2. Germline lookup yields CDR1 SGHAT and CDR2 FQDESV (reference sequence). CDR3 length equals 16 residues. Unmatched junction bases numbered 4, after V lost 4 bases and J lost 0 bases. CDR3 amino acids: CASSSRREGSYNEQFF. The CDR3 bases are TGTGCCAGCAGCTCCCGGCGGGAGGGCTCCTACAATGAGCAGTTCTTC.

The rearrangement links TRBV10-1 to TRBJ2-1; D is perhaps TRBD1 (6 bases). V gave up 2 bases and J gave up 0 bases, with 14 bases separating them. The CDR3 has 17 amino acids. Germline V gene data show CDR1 as WNHNN and CDR2 as SYGVQD (reference sequence). The CDR3 nucleotides read TGCGCCAGCAGTGAGAACAGGGTCGGTAGCTCCTACAATGAGCAGTTCTTC. Translating gives CASSENRVGSSYNEQFF.

The chain joins TRBV2 to TRBJ2-3; D call uncertain. The CDR3 has 14 residues. Germline CDR1 and CDR2: SNHLY and FYNNEI. The V end lost 4 bases, the J end lost 2 bases, and 10 bases lay between the germline ends. CDR3 DNA: TGTGCCAGCAGTGTGGTGCACTCCACAGATACGCAGTATTTT. This sequence encodes CASSVVHSTDTQYF. The variable domain in full, with the rest retrieved from reference TRBV2 and TRBJ2-3, is EPEVTQTPSHQVTQMGQEVILRCVPISNHLYFYWYRQILGQKVEFLVSFYNNEISEKSEIFDDQFSVERPDGSNFTLKIRSTKLEDSAMYFCASSVVHSTDTQYFGPGTRLTVL.

CDR3 coding DNA: TGTGCCAGCAGCCCCCTGGTAAAGGGACGGGCGGAGACCCAGTACTTC. Amino acids: CASSPLVKGRAETQYF. The chain couples TRBV11-3 to TRBJ2-5; perhaps D is TRBD1 or TRBD2 (5 bases each). V dropped 5 bases and J dropped 5 bases, with 21 bases sitting between them. This CDR3 has 16 amino acids. The germline V gene encodes CDR1 SGHNT and CDR2 YENEEA.

J is TRBJ2-2 and V is TRBV19, with D possibly matching TRBD1 (6 bases). There are 18 residues in the CDR3. The V gene's germline CDR1 is LNHDA and CDR2 SQIVND (reference sequence). Trimming pared 3 bases from V and 0 bases from J, leaving 17 bases between. The DNA of the CDR3 is TGTGCCAGTAGTATCCGTCGCAGAAGACAGGCGAACACCGGGGAGCTGTTTTTT. As protein: CASSIRRRRQANTGELFF.

The chain carries TRBV28 and TRBJ1-1; 8 nucleotides align to TRBD1. Germline CDR1 is MDHEN and CDR2 is SYDVKM. The CDR3 consists of 11 residues. The V gene end was trimmed by 3 bases and the J gene end by 11 bases; junction bases not matched to a gene: 2. The CDR3 region is CASSFDRGAFF. In DNA, the CDR3 is TGTGCCAGCAGTTTTGACAGGGGTGCTTTCTTT.

The chain recombines TRBV5-1 with TRBJ1-1; weak D call: TRBD1 (6 bases). The V and J ends lost 1 base and 5 bases respectively, with 12 bases between them. The germline CDR1 and CDR2 sequences are SGHRS and YFSETQ. The CDR3 is made up of 14 amino acids. In nucleotides, the CDR3 is TGCGCCAGCAGCTTGACGGGGGCGGGGACTGAAGCTTTCTTT. It yields the protein CASSLTGAGTEAFF. The entire variable domain, with the rest obtained from reference TRBV5-1 and TRBJ1-1, is as follows: KAGVTQTPRYLIKTRGQQVTLSCSPISGHRSVSWYQQTPGQGLQFLFEYFSETQRNKGNFPGRFSGRQFSNSRSEMNVSTLELGDSALYLCASSLTGAGTEAFFGQGTRLTVV.